The sequence of this T cell receptor (beta chain) was determined in a study of blood T cell repertoires in COVID-19. Study as a whole: Samples taken during acute and convalescent COVID-19 were collected in the United States, Italy and Spain.

The CDR3 is 15 residues long. The V end lost 3 bases, the J end lost 6 bases, and 16 bases lay between the germline ends. Germline CDR1 reads SGDLS; CDR2 reads YYNGEE. Profiled with immunoSEQ multiplex PCR; TCRdb holds only in-frame clones, not every one. The sample yields 45,000 to 55,000 clones, about 90% seen once. This chain uses TRBV9 with TRBJ1-5; D remains unclear. The receptor was isolated from a human donor in a cohort sampled during active COVID-19. Sequencing used peripheral blood. DNA of the CDR3: TGTGCCAGCAGCGCGGGCCCAGAGGGCCCTCAGCCCCAGCATTTT. Its translation is CASSAGPEGPQPQHF.